This T cell receptor (beta chain) was identified during a study of CD8+CD57+ T cells in acquired aplastic anemia. Findings and limits, study-wide: Patients and controls turned out to have roughly 29 CD8+ CDR3 sequences in common.

CDR3 and TCR beta VDJ profiling relied on a genomic DNA template. TCRdb redid the calling of the reads with MiXCR, one entry per CDR3 protein. The sample has 150,000 to 200,000 distinct CDR3 sequences; 45% to 55% are singletons. This clonotype was seen ten or more times. Its specificity is unknown. V shed 4 bases and J shed 5 bases, with 24 bases lying between them. Germline V gives CDR1 DFQATT, CDR2 SNEGSKA (reference sequence). The CDR3 extends over 17 amino acids. Patients who underwent sequencing had shown CD8+CD57+ cell expansion by flow cytometry. The sequenced material came from sorted CD4+, CD8+, or CD8+CD57+ T cells (not recorded which) from PBMCs. The chain is built from TRBV20-1 and TRBJ2-1, with D maybe TRBD1 (6 bases). The receptor was derived from a human donor with aplastic anemia. In nucleotides, the CDR3 is TGCAGTGCTATTTCCTCGTGGGTAACAGGGATCAACAATGAGCAGTTCTTC. Encoded protein: CSAISSWVTGINNEQFF.